This T cell receptor (beta chain) was sequenced during a study of T cells in Graves' hyperthyroidism and ophthalmopathy. The CDR3 regions of TCR beta were amplified from RNA transcripts. Using the HTBI primer set, a first-round RT-PCR was run on the TCR CDR3. TCRdb fed the multiplex PCR reads into MiXCR, producing one record per CDR3 protein. The profile shows some 440,000 distinct CDR3 sequences, roughly 14% of them singletons. The sample holds many counts of this clonotype. The CDR3 is made up of 13 amino acids. With 4 bases removed from V and 1 base from J, the gap between germline ends came to 7 bases. Per the germline V gene, CDR1 is SNHLY and CDR2 is FYNNEI.

The receptor was isolated from a woman younger than 35 with Graves' hyperthyroidism. The sample was blood. The gene calls are TRBV2 and TRBJ2-5, with D tentatively TRBD2 (5 bases). CDR3 in amino acids: CASSGSGQETQYF. The CDR3, as DNA: TGTGCCAGCAGTGGGAGCGGCCAAGAGACCCAGTACTTC.